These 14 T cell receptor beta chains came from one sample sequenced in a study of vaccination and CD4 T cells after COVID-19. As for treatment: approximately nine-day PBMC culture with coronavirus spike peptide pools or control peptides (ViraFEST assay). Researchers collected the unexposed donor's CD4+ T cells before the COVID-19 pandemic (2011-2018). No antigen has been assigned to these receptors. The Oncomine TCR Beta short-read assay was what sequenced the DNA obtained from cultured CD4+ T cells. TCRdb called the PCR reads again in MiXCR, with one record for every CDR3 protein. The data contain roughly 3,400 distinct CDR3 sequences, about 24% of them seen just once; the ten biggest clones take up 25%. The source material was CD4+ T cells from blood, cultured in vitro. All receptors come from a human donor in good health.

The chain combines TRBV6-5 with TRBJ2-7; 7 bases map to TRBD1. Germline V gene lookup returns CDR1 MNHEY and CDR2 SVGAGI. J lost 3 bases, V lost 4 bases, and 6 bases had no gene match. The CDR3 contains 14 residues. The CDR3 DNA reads TGTGCCAGCAGTTCTCCGGGACAGAGCTACGAGCAGTACTTC. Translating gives CASSSPGQSYEQYF.

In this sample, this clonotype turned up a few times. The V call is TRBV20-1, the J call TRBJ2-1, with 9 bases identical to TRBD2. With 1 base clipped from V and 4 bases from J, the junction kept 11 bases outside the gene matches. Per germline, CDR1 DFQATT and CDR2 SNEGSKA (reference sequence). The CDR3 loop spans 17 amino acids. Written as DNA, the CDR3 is TGCAGTGCTAGAGGCCCTCCAGCGGGGGGTTTATACAATGAGCAGTTCTTC. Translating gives CSARGPPAGGLYNEQFF.

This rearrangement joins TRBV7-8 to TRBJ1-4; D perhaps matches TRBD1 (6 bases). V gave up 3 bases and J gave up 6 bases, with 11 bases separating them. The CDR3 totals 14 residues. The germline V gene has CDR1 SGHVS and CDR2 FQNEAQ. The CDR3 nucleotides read TGTGCCAGCAGCTTGTTACAGGGTCATGAAAAACTGTTTTTT. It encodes CASSLLQGHEKLFF.

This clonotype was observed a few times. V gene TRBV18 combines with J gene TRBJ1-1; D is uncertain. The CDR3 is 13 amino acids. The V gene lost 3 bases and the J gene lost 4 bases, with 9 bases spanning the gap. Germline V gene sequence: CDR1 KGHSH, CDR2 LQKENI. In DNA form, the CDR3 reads TGTGCCAGCTCACCCGAGGGAAGCACTGAAGCTTTCTTT. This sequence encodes CASSPEGSTEAFF.

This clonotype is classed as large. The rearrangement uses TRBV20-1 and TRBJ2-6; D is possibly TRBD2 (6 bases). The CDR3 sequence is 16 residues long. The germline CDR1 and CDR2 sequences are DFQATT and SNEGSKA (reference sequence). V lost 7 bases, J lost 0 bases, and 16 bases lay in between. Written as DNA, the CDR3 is TGCAGTGGCCAGTACCGGGGACTCTCTGGGGCCAACGTCCTGACTTTC. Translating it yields CSGQYRGLSGANVLTF.

CDR3 sequence reads: CASSIPRAATNEKLFF. The CDR3 DNA is TGTGCCAGTAGTATCCCGCGAGCGGCAACTAATGAAAAACTGTTTTTT. J is TRBJ1-4 and V is TRBV19; D call uncertain. Germline CDR1 reads LNHDA; CDR2 reads SQIVND (reference sequence). V lost 3 bases, J lost 0 bases, and 11 bases lay in between. The CDR3 has 16 amino acids.

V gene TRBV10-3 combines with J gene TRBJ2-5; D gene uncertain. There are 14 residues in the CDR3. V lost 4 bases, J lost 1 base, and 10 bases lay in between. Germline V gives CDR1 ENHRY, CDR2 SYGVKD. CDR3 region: CAISVERAQETQYF. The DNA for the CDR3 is TGTGCCATCAGTGTCGAACGGGCCCAAGAGACCCAGTACTTC.

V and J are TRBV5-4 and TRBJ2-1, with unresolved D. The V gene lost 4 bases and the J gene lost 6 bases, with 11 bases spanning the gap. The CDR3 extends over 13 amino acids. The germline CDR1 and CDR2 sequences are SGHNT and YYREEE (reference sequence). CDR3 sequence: CASSLPRVNEQFF. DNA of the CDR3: TGTGCCAGCAGCCTCCCTAGGGTCAATGAGCAGTTCTTC.

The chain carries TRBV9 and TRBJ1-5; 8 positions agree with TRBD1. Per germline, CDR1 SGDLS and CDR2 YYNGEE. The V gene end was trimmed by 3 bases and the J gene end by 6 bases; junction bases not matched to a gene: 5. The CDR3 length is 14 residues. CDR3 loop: CASSALDRGQPQHF. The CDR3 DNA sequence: TGTGCCAGCAGCGCCCTCGACAGGGGTCAGCCCCAGCATTTT.

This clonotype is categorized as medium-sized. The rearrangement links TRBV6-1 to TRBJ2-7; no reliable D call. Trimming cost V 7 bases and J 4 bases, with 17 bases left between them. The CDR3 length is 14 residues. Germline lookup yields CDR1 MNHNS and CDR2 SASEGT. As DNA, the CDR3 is TGTGCCAGCACCCCCAGCTCCGGCTCATACGAGCAGTACTTC. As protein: CASTPSSGSYEQYF.

CDR3 in amino acids: CATGSAGGANVLTF. CDR3 DNA sequence: TGTGCCACCGGATCTGCGGGTGGGGCCAACGTCCTGACTTTC. The chain uses TRBV24-1 and TRBJ2-6, with a tentative D call TRBD2 (5 bases). V lost 9 bases and J 3 bases, leaving 11 bases between the germline ends. Germline CDR1 reads KGHDR; CDR2 reads SFDVKD. The CDR3 length is 14 residues.

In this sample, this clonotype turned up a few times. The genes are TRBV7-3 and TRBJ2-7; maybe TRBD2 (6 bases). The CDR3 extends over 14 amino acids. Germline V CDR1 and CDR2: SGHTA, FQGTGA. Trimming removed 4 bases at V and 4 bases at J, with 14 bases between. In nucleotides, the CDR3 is TGTGCCAGCAGCTCTACTGGCGGGGATTACGAGCAGTACTTC. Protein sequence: CASSSTGGDYEQYF.

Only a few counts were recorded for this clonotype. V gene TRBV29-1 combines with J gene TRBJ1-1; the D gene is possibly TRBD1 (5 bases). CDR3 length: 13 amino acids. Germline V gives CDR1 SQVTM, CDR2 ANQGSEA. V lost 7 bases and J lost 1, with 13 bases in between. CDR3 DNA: TGCAGCGGACGGGAGGGGCCGAACACTGAAGCTTTCTTT. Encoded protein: CSGREGPNTEAFF.

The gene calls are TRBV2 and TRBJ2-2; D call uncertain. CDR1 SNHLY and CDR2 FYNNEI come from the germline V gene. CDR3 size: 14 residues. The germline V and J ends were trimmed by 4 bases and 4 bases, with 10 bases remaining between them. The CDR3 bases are TGTGCCAGCAGTGTAGTTTTGAGCACCGGGGAGCTGTTTTTT. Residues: CASSVVLSTGELFF.